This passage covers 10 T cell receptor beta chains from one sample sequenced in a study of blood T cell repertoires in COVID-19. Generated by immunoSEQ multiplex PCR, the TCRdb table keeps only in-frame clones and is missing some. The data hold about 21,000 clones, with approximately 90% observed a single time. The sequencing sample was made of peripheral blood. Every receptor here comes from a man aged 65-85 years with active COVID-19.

Here the CDR3 reads CSGSGGYGYTF. The CDR3 coding sequence is TGCAGTGGTTCAGGGGGCTATGGCTACACCTTC. The V and J genes are TRBV20-1 and TRBJ1-2, with TRBD1 matching 7 bases. This CDR3 contains 11 residues. CDR1 is DFQATT, CDR2 SNEGSKA, per germline (reference sequence). Losses at the gene ends were 7 bases for V and 4 bases for J; bases not matched to a gene: 3.

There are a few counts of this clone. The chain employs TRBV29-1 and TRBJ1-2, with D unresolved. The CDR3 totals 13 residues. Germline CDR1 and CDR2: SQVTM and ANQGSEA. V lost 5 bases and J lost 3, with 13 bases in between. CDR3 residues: CSVRVENYYGYTF. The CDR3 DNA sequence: TGCAGCGTTCGAGTAGAGAACTACTATGGCTACACCTTC.

The CDR3 DNA reads TGTGCCAGCAGGGCCGGTGGGGGGAGTACTGAAGCTTTCTTT. Its protein product is CASRAGGGSTEAFF. V is TRBV11-3 and J is TRBJ1-1; a weak D match, TRBD1 (5 bases). Germline V CDR1 and CDR2: SGHNT, YENEEA. The CDR3 runs to 14 residues. V was clipped by 6 bases and J by 5 bases, with 16 bases between them.

The CDR3 reads CASSPRILAGTDTQYF. CDR3 DNA sequence: TGTGCCAGCAGCCCCCGTATTTTAGCGGGGACGGATACGCAGTATTTT. V gene TRBV13 combines with J gene TRBJ2-3; TRBD2 matches at 8 bases. V dropped 5 bases and J dropped 6; count of bases not matched to a gene: 13. Germline loops: CDR1 PRHDT, CDR2 FYEKMQ (reference sequence). The CDR3 extends over 16 amino acids.

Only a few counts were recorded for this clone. The DNA for the CDR3 is TGTGCCAGCAGCCGTCCGGGACAGGGGAATGGCTACACCTTC. It is translated as CASSRPGQGNGYTF. The chain combines TRBV3-1 (or the pseudogene TRBV3-2) with TRBJ1-2; TRBD1 matches at 10 bases. CDR3 length: 14 residues. Germline values: CDR1 LGHDT, CDR2 YNNKEL (reference sequence). Trimming removed 4 bases from V and 6 bases from J; junction bases left unmatched: 5.

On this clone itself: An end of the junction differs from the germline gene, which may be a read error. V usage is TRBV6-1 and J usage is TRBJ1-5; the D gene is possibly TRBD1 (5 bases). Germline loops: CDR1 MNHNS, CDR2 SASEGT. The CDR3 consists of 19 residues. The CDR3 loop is CASREGARGGLYSNQPQHF. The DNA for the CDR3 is TGTGCCAGCAGAGAAGGGGCCCGGGGAGGGCTCTATAGCAATCAGCCCCAGCATTTT.

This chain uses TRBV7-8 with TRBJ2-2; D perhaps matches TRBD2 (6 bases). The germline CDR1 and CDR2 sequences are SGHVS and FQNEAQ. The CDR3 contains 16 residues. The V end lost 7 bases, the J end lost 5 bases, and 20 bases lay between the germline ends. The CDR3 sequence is CASTPYGGFGTGELFF. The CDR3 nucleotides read TGTGCCAGCACCCCCTACGGAGGGTTCGGGACCGGGGAGCTGTTTTTT.

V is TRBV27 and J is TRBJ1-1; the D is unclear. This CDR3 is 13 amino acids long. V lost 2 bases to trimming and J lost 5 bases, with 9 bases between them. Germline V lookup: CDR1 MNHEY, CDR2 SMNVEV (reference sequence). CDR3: CASSLAIGTEAFF. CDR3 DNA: TGTGCCAGCAGTTTAGCGATCGGGACTGAAGCTTTCTTT.

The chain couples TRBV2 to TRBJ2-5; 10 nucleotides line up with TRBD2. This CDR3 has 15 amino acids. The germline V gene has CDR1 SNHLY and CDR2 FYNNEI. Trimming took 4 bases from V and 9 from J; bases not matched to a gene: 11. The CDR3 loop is CASSVVAGGTGSQYF. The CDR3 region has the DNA TGTGCCAGCAGTGTAGTAGCGGGGGGTACTGGGTCCCAGTACTTC.

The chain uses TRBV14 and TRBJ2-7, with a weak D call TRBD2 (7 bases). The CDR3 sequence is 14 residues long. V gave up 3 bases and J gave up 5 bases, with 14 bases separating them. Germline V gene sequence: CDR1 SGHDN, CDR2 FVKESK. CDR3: CASSQFGGQDEQYF. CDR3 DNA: TGTGCCAGCAGCCAGTTCGGGGGGCAGGACGAGCAGTACTTC.